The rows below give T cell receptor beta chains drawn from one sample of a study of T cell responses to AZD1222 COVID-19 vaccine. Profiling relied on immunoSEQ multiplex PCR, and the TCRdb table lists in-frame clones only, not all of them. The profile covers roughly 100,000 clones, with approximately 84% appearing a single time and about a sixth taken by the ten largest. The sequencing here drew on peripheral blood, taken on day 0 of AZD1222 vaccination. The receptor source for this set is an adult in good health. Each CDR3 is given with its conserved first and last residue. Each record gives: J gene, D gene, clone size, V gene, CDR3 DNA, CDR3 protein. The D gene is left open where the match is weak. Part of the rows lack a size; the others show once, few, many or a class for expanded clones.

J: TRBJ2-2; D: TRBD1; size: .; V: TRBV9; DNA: TGTGCCAGCAACCTGGGGACAGGGGGATTGGTAGGGGAGCTGTTTTTT; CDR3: CASNLGTGGLVGELFF
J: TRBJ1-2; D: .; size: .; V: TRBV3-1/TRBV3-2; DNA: TGTGCCAGCAGCCAAGAGCTCCCCTTTGGCTACACCTTC; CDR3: CASSQELPFGYTF
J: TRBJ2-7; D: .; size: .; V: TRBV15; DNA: TGTGCCACCAGCAGAGATCTGGGGTGGGCGGTCTCGTTATTCTTC; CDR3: CATSRDLGWAVSLFF
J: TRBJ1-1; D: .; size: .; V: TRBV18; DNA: TGTGCCAGCTCACCACTCATAATTAGGGTATCCAACACTGAAGCTTTCTTT; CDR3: CASSPLIIRVSNTEAFF
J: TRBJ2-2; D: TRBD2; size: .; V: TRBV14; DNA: TGTGCCAGCAGCCAAGTTTATTCGCGGGGGACTAGCGGGAGACGGGACGGGGAGCTGTTTTTT; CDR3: CASSQVYSRGTSGRRDGELFF
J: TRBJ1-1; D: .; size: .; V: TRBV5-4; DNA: TGTGCCAGCAGCTTGGCGGTTGAGCCAACCACTGAAGCTTTCTTT; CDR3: CASSLAVEPTTEAFF
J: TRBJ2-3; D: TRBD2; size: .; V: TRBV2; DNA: TGTGCCAGCAGTACCGGGACTAGCGGAGTTTATTTT; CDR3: CASSTGTSGVYF
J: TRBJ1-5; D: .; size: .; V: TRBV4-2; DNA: TGTGCCAGCAGCCAAGGCGGGCAGCTGATCAATCAGCCCCAGCATTTT; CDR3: CASSQGGQLINQPQHF
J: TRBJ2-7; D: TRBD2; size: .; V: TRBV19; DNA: TGTGCCAGTAGTATGGGACTAGCGGGAGTATTTTACGAGCAGTACTTC; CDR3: CASSMGLAGVFYEQYF
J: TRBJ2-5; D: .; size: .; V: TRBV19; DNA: TGTGCCAGTAGTCCCCGGGTAAGAGAGACCCAGTACTTC; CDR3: CASSPRVRETQYF
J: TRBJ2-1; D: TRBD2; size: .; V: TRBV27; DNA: TGTGCCAGCAGTTTGTTAGCGGGAAGGGCCAATGAGCAGTTCTTC; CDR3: CASSLLAGRANEQFF
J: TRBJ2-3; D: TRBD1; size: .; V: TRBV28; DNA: TGTGCCAGCACGACAGGGGGCGTCCCAGATACGCAGTATTTT; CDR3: CASTTGGVPDTQYF
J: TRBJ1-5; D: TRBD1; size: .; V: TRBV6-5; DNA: TGTGCCAGCAGTTACGGAAGCACAGGGGCTCAGCCCCAGCATTTT; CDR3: CASSYGSTGAQPQHF
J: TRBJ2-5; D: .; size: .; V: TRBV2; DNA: TGTGCCAGCAGTGAAGCGTCGCAGCCTTCAGAGACCCAGTACTTC; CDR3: CASSEASQPSETQYF
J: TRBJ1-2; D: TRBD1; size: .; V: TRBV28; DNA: TGTGCCAGCAGCCCCGCCGGTAGACCAGGGGGAGGTTATGGCTACACCTTC; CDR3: CASSPAGRPGGGYGYTF
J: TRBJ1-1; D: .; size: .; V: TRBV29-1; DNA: TGCAGCGTTTATAGGGTGCTGACTGAAGCTTTCTTT; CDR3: CSVYRVLTEAFF
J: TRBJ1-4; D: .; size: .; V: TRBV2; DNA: TGTGCCAGCAGAGTAGAAAAACTGTTTTTT; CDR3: CASRVEKLFF
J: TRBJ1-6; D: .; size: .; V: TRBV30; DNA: TGTGCCTGGAGTGTTCAGGTAGGAAGCTCCTATAATTCACCCCTCCACTTT; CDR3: CAWSVQVGSSYNSPLHF
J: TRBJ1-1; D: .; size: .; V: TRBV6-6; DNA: TGTGCCAGCAGCACCCCCCCCATGAACACTGAAGCTTTCTTT; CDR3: CASSTPPMNTEAFF
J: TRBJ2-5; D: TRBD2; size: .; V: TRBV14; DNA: TGTGCCAGCAGCCAAAGGGCGGGGGGGGCAACGGAGACCCAGTACTTC; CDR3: CASSQRAGGATETQYF
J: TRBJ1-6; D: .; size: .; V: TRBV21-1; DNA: TGTGCCAGCAGCAACAACTTCAGATTCTCCTATAATTCACCCCTCCACTTT; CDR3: CASSNNFRFSYNSPLHF
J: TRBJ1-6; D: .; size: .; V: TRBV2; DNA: TGTGCCAGCAGTGAGTCGGGTTATAATTCACCCCTCCACTTT; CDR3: CASSESGYNSPLHF
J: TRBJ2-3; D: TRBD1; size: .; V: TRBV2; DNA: TGTGCCAGCAGTCGGACGGGACAGGGTGGTTGGACAGATACGCAGTATTTT; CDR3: CASSRTGQGGWTDTQYF
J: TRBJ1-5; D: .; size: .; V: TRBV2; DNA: TGTGCCAGCAGTGAAGGAGATCAGCCCCAGCATTTT; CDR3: CASSEGDQPQHF
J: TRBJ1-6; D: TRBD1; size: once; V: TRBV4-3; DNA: TGCGCCAGCAGCCAAGTCGCCAGGGGGCCGTCTTACTATAATTCACCCCTCCACTTT; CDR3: CASSQVARGPSYYNSPLHF
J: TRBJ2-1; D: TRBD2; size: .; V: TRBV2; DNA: TGTGCCAGCAGTCGGGAGGGCTCCTACAATGAGCAGTTCTTC; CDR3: CASSREGSYNEQFF
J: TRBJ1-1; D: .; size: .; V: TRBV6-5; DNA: TGTGCCAGCGGCAATTCGGGGTCTGAAGCTTTCTTT; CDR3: CASGNSGSEAFF
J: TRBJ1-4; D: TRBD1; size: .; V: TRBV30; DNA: TGTGCCTGGAGTCGTCCGGGACAGGGGTATGAAAAACTGTTTTTT; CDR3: CAWSRPGQGYEKLFF
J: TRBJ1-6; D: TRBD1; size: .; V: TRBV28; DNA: TGTGCCAGCAGTACACCCCGTGGGACAGCAAATTCACCCCTCCACTTT; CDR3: CASSTPRGTANSPLHF
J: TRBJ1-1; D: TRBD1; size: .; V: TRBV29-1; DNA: TGCAGCGGATCAACAGGGGCTCCGGAAGCTTTCTTT; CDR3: CSGSTGAPEAFF
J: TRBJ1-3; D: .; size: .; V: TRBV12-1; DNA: TGTGCCAGCAGATTTTTGGACAACAGGGATTCGCCGACTGGAAACACCATATATTTT; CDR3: CASRFLDNRDSPTGNTIYF
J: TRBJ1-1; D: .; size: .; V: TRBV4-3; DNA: TGCGCCAGCAGCCAAGCCGCGGTAGGCGAGGGACGAAACACTGAAGCTTTCTTT; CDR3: CASSQAAVGEGRNTEAFF
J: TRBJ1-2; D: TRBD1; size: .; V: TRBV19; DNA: TGTGCCAGTAGAAGAGGGGGCGAAATCTATGGCTACACCTTC; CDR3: CASRRGGEIYGYTF
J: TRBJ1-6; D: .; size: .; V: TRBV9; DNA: TGTGCCAGCAGTAAAGTCGGGCTCGCGGTTGGTTCACCCCTCCACTTT; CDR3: CASSKVGLAVGSPLHF
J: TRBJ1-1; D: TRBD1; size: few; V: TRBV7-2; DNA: TGTGCCAGCAGCGAGGGGGCTTTAAGTAATCTTGGCACTGAAGCTTTCTTT; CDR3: CASSEGALSNLGTEAFF
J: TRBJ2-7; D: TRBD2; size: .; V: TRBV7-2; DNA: TGTGCCAGCAGCTTATGGGCTAGCGGGGGCTACGAGCAGTACTTC; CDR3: CASSLWASGGYEQYF
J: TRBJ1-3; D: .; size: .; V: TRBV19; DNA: TGTGCCAGTAAAGAAAATGCCAACTCTGGAAACACCATATATTTT; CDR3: CASKENANSGNTIYF
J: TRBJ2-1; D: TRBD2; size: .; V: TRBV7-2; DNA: TGTGCCAGCAGCTGGACTAGCGGCCATGAGCAGTTCTTC; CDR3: CASSWTSGHEQFF
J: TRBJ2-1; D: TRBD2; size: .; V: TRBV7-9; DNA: TGTGCCAGCAGGCCGACTAGCGCCAATGAGCAGTTCTTC; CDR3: CASRPTSANEQFF
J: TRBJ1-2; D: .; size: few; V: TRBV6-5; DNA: TGTGCCAGCATCGGTATGACATGGTCGAATGGCTACACCTTC; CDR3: CASIGMTWSNGYTF
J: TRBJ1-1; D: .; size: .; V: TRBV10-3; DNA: TGTGCGATCGGGGAGGGAAGGAACACTGAAGCTTTCTTT; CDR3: CAIGEGRNTEAFF
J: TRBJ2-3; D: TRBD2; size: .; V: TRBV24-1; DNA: TGTGCCACCAGTGATATAGCGGGAGTTATAACAGATACGCAGTATTTT; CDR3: CATSDIAGVITDTQYF
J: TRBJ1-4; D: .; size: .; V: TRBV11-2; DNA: TGTGCCAGCAGCCCCGGTCGGGAACTGTTTTTT; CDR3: CASSPGRELFF
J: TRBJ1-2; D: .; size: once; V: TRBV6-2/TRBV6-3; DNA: TGTGCCAGCAGTTCGAGTACCTGGGACTATGGCTACACCTTC; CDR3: CASSSSTWDYGYTF
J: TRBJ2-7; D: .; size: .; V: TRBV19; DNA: TGTGCCAGTAGTATTGGCGGAGGAGCCATCTACGAGCAGTACTTC; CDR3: CASSIGGGAIYEQYF
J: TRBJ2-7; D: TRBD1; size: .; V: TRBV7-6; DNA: TGTGCCAGCAGCTTAGGTATTGGGGGTTATGGGGACAGGTCCTACGAGCAGTACTTC; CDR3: CASSLGIGGYGDRSYEQYF
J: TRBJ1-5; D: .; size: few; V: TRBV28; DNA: TGTGCCAGCACCCGGGACGGCGTTCAGCCCCAGCATTTT; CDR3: CASTRDGVQPQHF
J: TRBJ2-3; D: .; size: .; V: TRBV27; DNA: TGTGCCAGCAGTTTGAATAGCTTCAGGGTAGATACGCAGTATTTT; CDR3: CASSLNSFRVDTQYF
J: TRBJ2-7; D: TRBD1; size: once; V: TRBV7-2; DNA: TGTGCCAGCAGCTTAGAGCGCAGGGGGACAGGGTTCCACGAGCAGTACTTC; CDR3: CASSLERRGTGFHEQYF
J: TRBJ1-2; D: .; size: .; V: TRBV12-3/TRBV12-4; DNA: TGTGCCAGCAGTTCTCGGCTCTATGGCTACACCTTC; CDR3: CASSSRLYGYTF
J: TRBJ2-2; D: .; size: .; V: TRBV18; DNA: TGTGCCAGCTCACCAGGACAGAACACCGGGGAGCTGTTTTTT; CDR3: CASSPGQNTGELFF
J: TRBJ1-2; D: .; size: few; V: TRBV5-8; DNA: TGTGCCAGCAGCTTGTGGGAGGGAGATGGCTACACCTTC; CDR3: CASSLWEGDGYTF
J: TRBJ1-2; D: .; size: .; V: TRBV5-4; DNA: TGTGCCAGCAGCTTGGGGGTAGGGGGGTATGGCTACACCTTC; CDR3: CASSLGVGGYGYTF
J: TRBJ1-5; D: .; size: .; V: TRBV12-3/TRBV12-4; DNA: TGTGCCAGCAGTTTGGGCGAAAATCGTCCCCAGCATTTT; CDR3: CASSLGENRPQHF